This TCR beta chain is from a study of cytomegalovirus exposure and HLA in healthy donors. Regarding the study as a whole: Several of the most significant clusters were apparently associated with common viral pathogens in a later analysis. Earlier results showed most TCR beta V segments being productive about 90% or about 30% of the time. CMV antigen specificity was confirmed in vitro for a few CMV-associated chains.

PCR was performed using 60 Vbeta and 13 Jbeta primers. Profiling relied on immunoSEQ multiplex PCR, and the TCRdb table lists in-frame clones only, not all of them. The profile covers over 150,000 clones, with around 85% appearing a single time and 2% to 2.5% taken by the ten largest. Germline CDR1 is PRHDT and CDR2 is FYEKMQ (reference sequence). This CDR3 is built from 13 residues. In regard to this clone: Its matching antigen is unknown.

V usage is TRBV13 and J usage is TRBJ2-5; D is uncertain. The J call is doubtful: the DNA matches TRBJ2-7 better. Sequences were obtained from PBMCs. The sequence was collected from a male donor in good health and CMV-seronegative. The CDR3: CASSLGLDYEQYF. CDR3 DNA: TGTGCCAGCAGCTTAGGCCTGGACTACGAGCAGTACTTC.